The 23 T cell receptor beta chains reported below all come from one sample, sequenced in a study of OX40 agonist ivuxolimab in advanced cancers. The method was immunoSEQ multiplex PCR; TCRdb's version includes in-frame clones alone and lacks a portion of them. The table records about 79,000 clones, about 91% of them present only once. The source material was CD4+ or CD8+ T cells sorted from blood, sampled in a trial of the OX40 agonist ivuxolimab. These receptors were collected from an adult with an advanced solid tumor such as melanoma, head and neck, liver or kidney cancer.

The CDR3 DNA follows: TGTGCCAGCTTCGACCGGCAGCTAAAAAACATTCAGTACTTC. Amino acids: CASFDRQLKNIQYF. The chain employs TRBV28 and TRBJ2-4; no firm D call. CDR1 is MDHEN, CDR2 SYDVKM, per germline. The CDR3 runs 14 residues. Trimming stripped 8 bases from V and 4 bases from J, with 15 bases between.

The CDR3 bases are TGTGCCAGCAGCTTGGTGGCGGGAACCGAGCAGTACTTC. This sequence encodes CASSLVAGTEQYF. The chain employs TRBV5-4 and TRBJ2-7; TRBD2 is a possible D gene (6 bases). V lost 0 bases and J 6 bases, leaving 10 bases between the germline ends. Germline V gene lookup returns CDR1 SGHNT and CDR2 YYREEE (reference sequence). The CDR3 sequence is 13 residues long.

This clone was observed a single time. The V and J genes are TRBV9 and TRBJ2-5; D is ambiguous. The germline V gene encodes CDR1 SGDLS and CDR2 YYNGEE. The CDR3 runs 14 residues. Trimming removed 0 bases from V and 1 base from J, with 7 bases in between. The CDR3 DNA reads TGTGCCAGCAGCGTAGGTACCGTCCAAGAGACCCAGTACTTC. Translation: CASSVGTVQETQYF.

The chain employs TRBV5-1 and TRBJ2-3, with 7 bases identical to TRBD1. This CDR3 region has 15 residues. From germline, CDR1 is SGHRS and CDR2 YFSETQ. The V segment lost 7 bases and the J segment 3 bases; nucleotides outside the gene matches: 11. CDR3 region: CASGKGQYVTDTQYF. Here the CDR3 DNA reads TGCGCCAGCGGAAAGGGACAGTATGTGACAGATACGCAGTATTTT. Filled out from reference TRBV5-1 and TRBJ2-3, the complete variable domain reads KAGVTQTPRYLIKTRGQQVTLSCSPISGHRSVSWYQQTPGQGLQFLFEYFSETQRNKGNFPGRFSGRQFSNSRSEMNVSTLELGDSALYLCASGKGQYVTDTQYFGPGTRLTVL.

The chain recombines TRBV19 with TRBJ2-5; possible D gene TRBD2, 5 bases. The V end lost 1 base, the J end lost 6 bases, and 12 bases lay between the germline ends. CDR1 LNHDA and CDR2 SQIVND come from the germline V gene (reference sequence). This CDR3 is built from 14 residues. The CDR3 sequence is CASSIGARDKTQYF. For the CDR3, the DNA is TGTGCCAGTAGTATAGGGGCGAGGGATAAGACCCAGTACTTC.

This chain links TRBV5-1 with TRBJ2-4, with D hard to call. V dropped 4 bases and J dropped 8 bases, with 13 bases sitting between them. CDR3 size: 13 residues. The V gene's germline CDR1 is SGHRS and CDR2 YFSETQ. CDR3 loop: CASSPDGRDIQYF. The DNA of the CDR3 is TGCGCCAGCAGCCCGGACGGCCGGGACATTCAGTACTTC.

This chain joins TRBV7-8 and TRBJ2-7, with TRBD2 identical over 9 bases. J gave up 3 bases and V 0 bases, and 3 bases lay outside the gene matches. The CDR3 has 15 residues. Looked up from germline, CDR1 is SGHVS and CDR2 is FQNEAQ. The CDR3 sequence is CASSLAPSGNYEQYF. The CDR3 bases are TGTGCCAGCAGCTTAGCGCCTAGCGGGAACTACGAGCAGTACTTC.

The genes are TRBV18 and TRBJ2-3; 7 bases fit TRBD2. The CDR3 contains 15 residues. Looked up from germline, CDR1 is KGHSH and CDR2 is LQKENI. V lost 5 bases to trimming and J lost 2 bases; unmatched junction nucleotides: 7. The CDR3 reads CASSGGSGHTDTQYF. Here the CDR3 DNA reads TGTGCCAGCTCAGGAGGTAGCGGGCACACAGATACGCAGTATTTT.

The rearrangement links TRBV6-5 to TRBJ2-1; no definite D call. This CDR3 has 16 residues. Germline CDR1 and CDR2: MNHEY and SVGAGI. V was trimmed by 0 bases and J by 0 bases, leaving 9 bases between them. CDR3 region: CASSYSIGYSYNEQFF. CDR3 nucleotide sequence: TGTGCCAGCAGTTACTCGATAGGTTACTCCTACAATGAGCAGTTCTTC.

The CDR3 loop reads CASSYRGTTDTQYF. The CDR3 bases are TGCGCCAGCAGCTATCGCGGAACCACAGATACGCAGTATTTT. V gene TRBV5-1 combines with J gene TRBJ2-3, with unresolved D. V lost 3 bases and J lost 2, with 10 bases in between. Germline V gene data show CDR1 as SGHRS and CDR2 as YFSETQ. This CDR3 region has 14 residues. Together with reference TRBV5-1 and TRBJ2-3, the CDR3 gives the full variable domain: KAGVTQTPRYLIKTRGQQVTLSCSPISGHRSVSWYQQTPGQGLQFLFEYFSETQRNKGNFPGRFSGRQFSNSRSEMNVSTLELGDSALYLCASSYRGTTDTQYFGPGTRLTVL.

The V call is TRBV19, the J call TRBJ2-1, with 13 bases that match TRBD2. The germline V gene encodes CDR1 LNHDA and CDR2 SQIVND (reference sequence). V was pared by 1 base and J by 6 bases, with 9 bases of the junction left unmatched. This CDR3 spans 18 amino acids. CDR3 DNA sequence: TGTGCCAGTAGTATAGTAGGACTAGCGGGAGTACGAGCCAATGAGCAGTTCTTC. This gives the protein CASSIVGLAGVRANEQFF.

The chain has TRBV6-5 and TRBJ2-2; the D is unclear. Germline loops: CDR1 MNHEY, CDR2 SVGAGI. Trimming took off 8 bases at V and 6 bases at J, with 10 bases between the two ends. The CDR3 totals 12 residues. The CDR3: CASAFSPGELFF. The CDR3 nucleotides read TGTGCCAGCGCTTTCTCGCCCGGGGAGCTGTTTTTT.

The chain links TRBV6-5 to TRBJ1-5; D is unclear. The CDR3 has 15 residues. Germline CDR1 reads MNHEY; CDR2 reads SVGAGI. Trimming cost V 0 bases and J 0 bases, with 6 bases left between them. The CDR3: CASSYSISSNQPQHF. In DNA, the CDR3 is TGTGCCAGCAGTTACTCGATCTCTAGCAATCAGCCCCAGCATTTT.

The J gene is TRBJ2-7, the V gene TRBV5-1; 8 bases align to TRBD2. Germline trimming cut 2 bases from V and 0 bases from J; bases unmatched to any gene: 4. CDR3 size: 15 residues. Germline V gives CDR1 SGHRS, CDR2 YFSETQ. In DNA form, the CDR3 reads TGCGCCAGCAGCTTTAAAGCGGGAGACTCCTACGAGCAGTACTTC. This encodes CASSFKAGDSYEQYF.

The rearrangement uses TRBV29-1 and TRBJ2-7; perhaps TRBD2 as D (6 bases). The V gene lost 4 bases and the J gene lost 6 bases, with 13 bases spanning the gap. The CDR3 is 12 residues long. CDR1 and CDR2 (germline): SQVTM, ANQGSEA. The CDR3 sequence: CSVAATSVEQYF. The CDR3 nucleotides read TGCAGCGTTGCCGCGACTAGTGTCGAGCAGTACTTC.

The V gene is TRBV28, the J gene TRBJ2-5, with D unresolved. The better agreement between TRBJ2-7 and the DNA end casts doubt on the J call. The CDR3 is 12 residues long. Germline-derived CDR1 and CDR2 are MDHEN and SYDVKM. CDR3 bases: TGTGCCAGCACTCAAGGGTCCTACGAGCAGTACTTC. It is translated as CASTQGSYEQYF.

The chain links TRBV29-1 to TRBJ2-5; D is unclear. CDR3 length: 12 amino acids. Germline assignment: CDR1 SQVTM and CDR2 ANQGSEA. Trimming removed 5 bases at V and 5 bases at J, with 12 bases between. The CDR3 protein is CSVSSAGETQYF. CDR3 coding DNA: TGCAGCGTTTCGTCGGCCGGCGAGACCCAGTACTTC.

J is TRBJ2-5 and V is TRBV27; TRBD2 is a possible D gene (6 bases). Germline CDR1 is MNHEY and CDR2 is SMNVEV (reference sequence). Trimming shortened V by 4 bases and J by 2 bases, and 14 bases separated the two germline ends. This CDR3 is 15 amino acids long. CDR3 nucleotide sequence: TGTGCCAGCAGTTACTCTTTGGCGGGGCAAGAGACCCAGTACTTC. Translating it yields CASSYSLAGQETQYF.

The chain joins TRBV27 to TRBJ2-7; 8 nucleotides align to TRBD1. Germline V gives CDR1 MNHEY, CDR2 SMNVEV (reference sequence). The V segment lost 6 bases and the J segment 3 bases; nucleotides outside the gene matches: 13. This CDR3 contains 16 residues. The CDR3 sequence is CASSSNQGAMSYEQYF. CDR3 DNA sequence: TGTGCCAGCAGCTCCAATCAGGGGGCGATGAGCTACGAGCAGTACTTC.

This clone was seen a single time. The CDR3 spells CATSRDDPFLPLTSGANVLTF. DNA for the CDR3: TGTGCCACCAGCAGAGATGACCCTTTTCTCCCGTTGACTTCTGGGGCCAACGTCCTGACTTTC. The V and J genes are TRBV15 and TRBJ2-6, with unresolved D. The CDR3 contains 21 residues. From germline, CDR1 is LNHNV and CDR2 YYDKDF (reference sequence). V was clipped by 0 bases and J by 1 base, with 22 bases between them.

V and J are TRBV19 and TRBJ2-2; 7 bases fit TRBD1. This CDR3 is 12 amino acids long. Trimming at V came to 7 bases and at J to 8 bases, leaving 4 bases not matched to a gene. The germline gives CDR1 LNHDA, CDR2 SQIVND (reference sequence). CDR3 DNA sequence: TGTGCCAGTAACGACAGGGCAGGGGAGCTGTTTTTT. This codes for CASNDRAGELFF.

V gene TRBV19 combines with J gene TRBJ2-3, with D hard to call. Germline assignment: CDR1 LNHDA and CDR2 SQIVND (reference sequence). V was pared by 5 bases and J by 5 bases, with 8 bases between. This CDR3 region has 12 residues. The CDR3 is CASSANRDTQYF. In DNA, the CDR3 is TGTGCCAGTAGTGCCAATAGAGATACGCAGTATTTT.

The chain joins TRBV28 to TRBJ2-1; 8 bases agree with TRBD1. The ends lost 8 bases at V and 12 bases at J; junction bases unmatched: 3. The CDR3 totals 10 residues. Germline lookup yields CDR1 MDHEN and CDR2 SYDVKM. The CDR3 nucleotides read TGTGCCAGCGAGGGACAGGTGCAGTTCTTC. It translates to CASEGQVQFF.